Below are 23 T cell receptor beta chains sequenced from a single sample in a study of T cell repertoires in cytomegalovirus infection. Each CDR3 protein is one row after TCRdb ran MiXCR on the reads. The data show around 770,000 distinct CDR3 sequences, almost 30% seen once. These TCRs' antigens remain unknown. The input for sequencing was cultured CD8+ T cells from PBMCs, taken from culture after CMV antigen stimulation. The receptor source for this set is a human donor in good health (CMV status not recorded). Some clones in this sample may be carry-over from other donors' samples.

This clonotype was detected only once. V and J are TRBV2 and TRBJ2-1; the D is unclear. This CDR3 is built from 12 residues. V shed 4 bases and J shed 12 bases, with 13 bases lying between them. Germline V gene sequence: CDR1 SNHLY, CDR2 FYNNEI. Here the CDR3 DNA reads TGTGCCAGCAGTGCTGACACCCTGTGGCAGTTCTTC. Amino acid sequence: CASSADTLWQFF. Looking up the rest from reference TRBV2 and TRBJ2-1 gives the full variable domain: EPEVTQTPSHQVTQMGQEVILRCVPISNHLYFYWYRQILGQKVEFLVSFYNNEISEKSEIFDDQFSVERPDGSNFTLKIRSTKLEDSAMYFCASSADTLWQFFGPGTRLTVL.

This clonotype was observed a few times. V is TRBV19 and J is TRBJ2-2; no definite D call. CDR3 length: 10 amino acids. The V gene lost 7 bases and the J gene lost 7 bases, with 4 bases spanning the gap. The V gene's germline CDR1 is LNHDA and CDR2 SQIVND (reference sequence). CDR3 protein: CASKGGELFF. As DNA, the CDR3 is TGTGCCAGTAAAGGCGGGGAGCTGTTTTTT.

The chain has TRBV12-3 or TRBV12-4 and TRBJ2-5, with 15 bases aligning to TRBD2. The CDR3 runs to 19 residues. V gave up 6 bases and J gave up 3 bases; unmatched junction bases: 14. The CDR3 loop reads CASRLLGTSGGRGKETQYF. Written as DNA, the CDR3 is TGTGCCAGCAGATTACTCGGGACTAGCGGGGGGAGGGGAAAAGAGACCCAGTACTTC.

The chain carries TRBV4-1 and TRBJ1-2; D might be TRBD1 (5 bases). Germline V gives CDR1 MGHRA, CDR2 YSYEKL. Trimming stripped 3 bases from V and 1 base from J, with 9 bases between. CDR3 length: 14 amino acids. CDR3 in DNA: TGCGCCAGCAGCCAGGCCAGGGATAACTATGGCTACACCTTC. Protein: CASSQARDNYGYTF.

This clonotype was recorded a few times. The V and J genes are TRBV6-2 or TRBV6-3 and TRBJ1-2, with D possibly TRBD1 on 5 matching bases. Germline CDR1 is MNHEY and CDR2 is SVGEGT. The CDR3 spans 14 residues. Trimming removed 5 bases at V and 3 bases at J, with 13 bases between. The DNA for the CDR3 is TGTGCCAGCAGTGAGGGGTCAGGTTACTATGGCTACACCTTC. It specifies CASSEGSGYYGYTF.

This clonotype was observed a single time. This sequence joins TRBV15 and TRBJ2-3, with 10 nucleotides matching TRBD2. Trimming removed 5 bases from V and 6 bases from J; junction bases left unmatched: 17. This CDR3 spans 18 amino acids. The germline CDR1 and CDR2 sequences are LNHNV and YYDKDF (reference sequence). The CDR3 loop reads CATSQSGGALKKMDTQYF. The CDR3 DNA is TGTGCCACCAGCCAGAGCGGGGGGGCCTTAAAGAAAATGGATACGCAGTATTTT.

This clonotype was recorded a few times. This chain joins TRBV27 and TRBJ2-5; D call uncertain. CDR1 and CDR2 (germline): MNHEY, SMNVEV (reference sequence). This CDR3 is 13 amino acids long. Trimming removed 3 bases from V and 0 bases from J, with 5 bases in between. DNA of the CDR3: TGTGCCAGCAGTTTCTCGTACCAAGAGACCCAGTACTTC. It codes for CASSFSYQETQYF.

This clonotype has a handful of counts. The chain couples TRBV19 to TRBJ2-1; D gene ambiguous. This CDR3 region has 13 residues. Germline CDR1 LNHDA, CDR2 SQIVND (reference sequence). V lost 5 bases and J lost 2, with 7 bases in between. The CDR3: CASSQVAYNEQFF. In nucleotides, the CDR3 is TGTGCCAGTAGTCAGGTTGCCTACAATGAGCAGTTCTTC.

The chain has TRBV20-1 and TRBJ2-7; 8 bases line up with TRBD2. The CDR3 has 13 residues. Germline CDR1 is DFQATT and CDR2 is SNEGSKA (reference sequence). V lost 5 bases, J lost 2 bases, and 5 bases stayed unmatched. The CDR3 nucleotides are TGCAGTGCTCCCCGGGGGGGTCCCTACGAGCAGTACTTC. It specifies CSAPRGGPYEQYF.

This clonotype appeared many times. The V gene is TRBV7-6, the J gene TRBJ2-3; 8 positions agree with TRBD2. The CDR3 length is 16 residues. After removal of 2 bases from V and 3 bases from J, the junction contained 7 bases not matched to a gene. The V gene's germline CDR1 is SGHVS and CDR2 FNYEAQ. In DNA form, the CDR3 reads TGTGCCAGCAGCTTAAGGTCGGGACTAGGGACAGATACGCAGTATTTT. This translates into CASSLRSGLGTDTQYF.

This chain joins TRBV4-3 and TRBJ2-1; D perhaps matches TRBD2 (7 bases). The ends were cut back, 1 base at V and 10 bases at J, with 17 bases in the middle. The V gene's germline CDR1 is LGHNA and CDR2 YSLEER. The CDR3 runs 15 residues. The CDR3 reads CASSQVRGGAEEQFF. The CDR3 coding sequence is TGCGCCAGCAGCCAAGTCAGGGGAGGGGCTGAAGAGCAGTTCTTC.

This clonotype showed up many times. The rearrangement links TRBV7-8 to TRBJ2-2; TRBD2 matches at 10 bases. This CDR3 is built from 17 residues. CDR1 is SGHVS and CDR2 is FQNEAQ in the germline V gene. The ends lost 1 base at V and 4 bases at J; junction bases unmatched: 6. CDR3 DNA: TGTGCCAGCAGCTTAGAGTGGACTAGCGGATTCACCGGGGAGCTGTTTTTT. Protein product: CASSLEWTSGFTGELFF. Based on the CDR3 plus reference TRBV7-8 and TRBJ2-2, the full variable domain is GAGVSQSPRYKVAKRGQDVALRCDPISGHVSLFWYQQALGQGPEFLTYFQNEAQLDKSGLPSDRFFAERPEGSVSTLKIQRTQQEDSAVYLCASSLEWTSGFTGELFFGEGSRLTVL.

V usage is TRBV12-3 or TRBV12-4 and J usage is TRBJ1-5; 7 bases agree with TRBD1. CDR3 length: 14 amino acids. J gave up 5 bases and V 6 bases, and 7 bases lay outside the gene matches. The CDR3 loop reads CASSADRADQPQHF. In nucleotides, the CDR3 is TGTGCCAGCAGCGCTGACAGGGCCGATCAGCCCCAGCATTTT.

V and J are TRBV13 and TRBJ1-2, with D perhaps matching TRBD1 (5 bases). V lost 0 bases, J lost 1 base, and 12 bases lay in between. Germline V gives CDR1 PRHDT, CDR2 FYEKMQ (reference sequence). The length of the CDR3 is 16 residues. CDR3 in amino acids: CASSLGQAALNYGYTF. The CDR3 DNA reads TGTGCCAGCAGCTTAGGACAGGCGGCACTTAACTATGGCTACACCTTC.

This chain uses TRBV5-1 with TRBJ1-2, with D perhaps matching TRBD1 (6 bases). The CDR3 spans 16 residues. V lost 4 bases, J lost 3 bases, and 19 bases lay in between. Germline lookup yields CDR1 SGHRS and CDR2 YFSETQ. The chain's CDR3 is CASSPRTVNVDYGYTF. The CDR3 DNA reads as TGCGCCAGCAGCCCGCGGACAGTGAACGTCGACTATGGCTACACCTTC.

The genes are TRBV7-9 and TRBJ1-1; 8 nucleotides match TRBD1. Germline lookup yields CDR1 SEHNR and CDR2 FQNEAQ (reference sequence). The ends lost 8 bases at V and 1 base at J; junction bases unmatched: 15. The CDR3 covers 17 residues. DNA for the CDR3: TGTGCCAGCGGTGGTTGGGGCAGGGGGCAGGCGAACACTGAAGCTTTCTTT. Encoded protein: CASGGWGRGQANTEAFF.

The CDR3 DNA reads as TGTGCCAGTTCCCGGGACATGGGAGAAGGCTACGAGCAGTACTTC. This gives the protein CASSRDMGEGYEQYF. The V gene is TRBV6-1, the J gene TRBJ2-7; possible D gene TRBD1, 6 bases. CDR3 length equals 15 residues. Between the trimmed V and J ends, which lost 9 bases and 3 bases, there was a span of 21 bases. Looked up from germline, CDR1 is MNHNS and CDR2 is SASEGT.

This clonotype was detected only a few times. The genes are TRBV12-3 or TRBV12-4 and TRBJ1-2, with 7 bases aligning to TRBD1. The CDR3 extends over 15 amino acids. J was trimmed by 7 bases and V by 3 bases; bases with no gene match: 11. The CDR3 nucleotides are TGTGCCAGCAGTTTTAGCCTGACAGGGACCGGTGGCTACACCTTC. It translates to CASSFSLTGTGGYTF.

This clonotype was counted once. The chain joins TRBV27 to TRBJ1-3, with TRBD1 identical over 10 bases. In germline, CDR1 is MNHEY, CDR2 SMNVEV (reference sequence). The junction had 5 bases not matched to a gene; V was cut back by 5 bases and J by 1 base. The CDR3 is 16 residues long. CDR3 in amino acids: CASSTGTGASGNTIYF. The CDR3 DNA reads as TGTGCCAGCAGTACCGGGACAGGGGCTTCTGGAAACACCATATATTTT.

This chain uses TRBV6-5 with TRBJ2-4; D is ambiguous. CDR1 is MNHEY, CDR2 SVGAGI, per germline. The CDR3 has 16 residues. The ends were cut back, 6 bases at V and 6 bases at J, with 21 bases in the middle. The CDR3 region is CASSPRPSVISNIQYF. As DNA, the CDR3 is TGTGCCAGCAGCCCGCGGCCCAGTGTCATCTCAAACATTCAGTACTTC.

The rearrangement links TRBV6-5 to TRBJ1-1; D is unclear. This CDR3 spans 13 amino acids. Germline-derived CDR1 and CDR2 are MNHEY and SVGAGI. Trimming took 5 bases from V and 10 from J, leaving 17 bases between them. The CDR3 loop is CASSISEVDGAFF. CDR3 nucleotide sequence: TGTGCCAGCAGTATTTCGGAGGTCGATGGAGCTTTCTTT.

This clonotype was seen many times. This rearrangement joins TRBV7-8 to TRBJ2-5; TRBD2 agrees at 9 bases. This CDR3 spans 16 amino acids. CDR1 and CDR2 from the germline V gene are SGHVS and FQNEAQ. With V trimmed by 2 bases and J by 3 bases, 7 bases remained unmatched. CDR3 in amino acids: CASSLFVSGGKETQYF. CDR3 sequence (DNA): TGTGCCAGCAGCTTATTTGTGAGCGGGGGGAAAGAGACCCAGTACTTC.

This chain connects TRBV7-7 to TRBJ2-7; possibly TRBD2 for D (5 bases). Germline CDR1 reads SSHAT; CDR2 reads FNYEAQ (reference sequence). This CDR3 spans 14 amino acids. CDR3 DNA sequence: TGTGCTAGCAGCTTTCGGGGAGTAAGCTACGAGCAGTACGTC. Protein: CASSFRGVSYEQYV.